The rows below give T cell receptor beta chains drawn from one sample of a study of blood T cell repertoires in COVID-19. Clones were sequenced by immunoSEQ multiplex PCR, and TCRdb holds only the in-frame ones, with some missing. Of around 180,000 clones detected, about 82% appear once; the ten largest clones hold under 5.5%. The sequencing sample was made of peripheral blood. These receptor sequences come from a woman aged 30 to 39 with acute or convalescent COVID-19. Each CDR3 is given with its conserved first and last residue. A D gene is named only where the DNA matches it firmly. Size values are once, few and many counts, or a class for expanded clones, and some rows have none.

d_call: TRBD1
j_call: TRBJ2-2
v_call: TRBV27
cdr3_length: 17
clone_size: .
cdr3_nt: TGTGCCAGCAGTTTTATCTCGACAGGGGGCTACACCGGGGAGCTGTTTTTT
cdr3_aa: CASSFISTGGYTGELFF

d_call: .
j_call: TRBJ1-2
v_call: TRBV5-5
cdr3_length: 13
clone_size: once
cdr3_nt: TGTGCCAGCAGCGAAAGGGGGGGCTATGGCTACACCTTC
cdr3_aa: CASSERGGYGYTF

d_call: .
j_call: TRBJ2-3
v_call: TRBV12-3/TRBV12-4
cdr3_length: 12
clone_size: .
cdr3_nt: TGTGCCAGCAGCCAACTTACAGATACGCAGTATTTT
cdr3_aa: CASSQLTDTQYF

d_call: .
j_call: TRBJ1-6
v_call: TRBV6-1
cdr3_length: 11
clone_size: .
cdr3_nt: TGTGCCAGCAGTGAAGCGTGGGCGTGCCACTTT
cdr3_aa: CASSEAWACHF

d_call: TRBD1
j_call: TRBJ1-1
v_call: TRBV12-3/TRBV12-4
cdr3_length: 13
clone_size: once
cdr3_nt: TGTGCCAGCAGTTTCAGGGGGGAGGCTGAAGCTTTCTTT
cdr3_aa: CASSFRGEAEAFF

d_call: .
j_call: TRBJ1-5
v_call: TRBV5-8
cdr3_length: 13
clone_size: .
cdr3_nt: TGTGCCAGCAGCTTGGGCAGTGGCCAGCCCCAGCATTTT
cdr3_aa: CASSLGSGQPQHF

d_call: .
j_call: TRBJ1-1
v_call: TRBV7-9
cdr3_length: 12
clone_size: few
cdr3_nt: TGTGCCACTTCAGGGATGAACACTGAAGCTTTCTTT
cdr3_aa: CATSGMNTEAFF

d_call: .
j_call: TRBJ1-1
v_call: TRBV6-5
cdr3_length: 16
clone_size: .
cdr3_nt: TGTGCCAGCAGTTACCTTCTTAGCCAGGGGAGCACTGAAGCTTTCTTT
cdr3_aa: CASSYLLSQGSTEAFF

d_call: TRBD1
j_call: TRBJ1-6
v_call: TRBV15
cdr3_length: 16
clone_size: .
cdr3_nt: TGTGCCACCAGCAGAGGTGACAGGGGGCTGAATTCACCCCTCCACTTT
cdr3_aa: CATSRGDRGLNSPLHF

d_call: .
j_call: TRBJ1-3
v_call: TRBV19
cdr3_length: 17
clone_size: .
cdr3_nt: TGTGCCAGTAGTATACAGGGAAATCTCTACTCTGGAAACACCATATATTTT
cdr3_aa: CASSIQGNLYSGNTIYF

d_call: .
j_call: TRBJ1-1
v_call: TRBV27
cdr3_length: 12
clone_size: .
cdr3_nt: TGTGCCAGCAGTTTATTGGGGAGGGAAGCTTTCTTT
cdr3_aa: CASSLLGREAFF

d_call: TRBD1
j_call: TRBJ2-3
v_call: TRBV5-4
cdr3_length: 14
clone_size: .
cdr3_nt: TGTGCCAGCAGGGGGACAGGCGACACAGATACGCAGTATTTT
cdr3_aa: CASRGTGDTDTQYF

d_call: .
j_call: TRBJ2-3
v_call: TRBV9
cdr3_length: 16
clone_size: .
cdr3_nt: TGTGCCAGCAGCGTAGTCGAGCGGGCGGGGACAGATACGCAGTATTTT
cdr3_aa: CASSVVERAGTDTQYF

d_call: .
j_call: TRBJ2-2
v_call: TRBV27
cdr3_length: 16
clone_size: .
cdr3_nt: TGTGCCAGCAGTACTCTGGCGGGACGAAACACCGGGGAGCTGTTTTTT
cdr3_aa: CASSTLAGRNTGELFF

d_call: TRBD1
j_call: TRBJ1-2
v_call: TRBV15
cdr3_length: 14
clone_size: .
cdr3_nt: TGTGCCACCAGCAGAACCGGGACAGACTGGGGCTACACCTTC
cdr3_aa: CATSRTGTDWGYTF

d_call: TRBD1
j_call: TRBJ1-2
v_call: TRBV28
cdr3_length: 14
clone_size: .
cdr3_nt: TGTGCCAGCAGTCCCGCGGGACAGAACTATGGCTACACCTTC
cdr3_aa: CASSPAGQNYGYTF

d_call: .
j_call: TRBJ2-2
v_call: TRBV6-2/TRBV6-3
cdr3_length: 13
clone_size: .
cdr3_nt: TGTGCCAGCAGTTCACAGGACACCGGGGAGCTGTTTTTT
cdr3_aa: CASSSQDTGELFF

d_call: TRBD1
j_call: TRBJ1-2
v_call: TRBV7-3
cdr3_length: 13
clone_size: .
cdr3_nt: TGTGCCAGCAGTGATGGCACAGGGGGGAAATACACCTTC
cdr3_aa: CASSDGTGGKYTF

d_call: TRBD2
j_call: TRBJ2-1
v_call: TRBV7-7
cdr3_length: 17
clone_size: .
cdr3_nt: TGTGCTAGCAGCAAGACTAGGACTAGCGGGATAACTAATGAGCAGTTCTTC
cdr3_aa: CASSKTRTSGITNEQFF

d_call: .
j_call: TRBJ1-1
v_call: TRBV3-1/TRBV3-2
cdr3_length: 12
clone_size: .
cdr3_nt: TGTGCCAGCAGCCAGACAGGTATTGAAGCTTTCTTT
cdr3_aa: CASSQTGIEAFF